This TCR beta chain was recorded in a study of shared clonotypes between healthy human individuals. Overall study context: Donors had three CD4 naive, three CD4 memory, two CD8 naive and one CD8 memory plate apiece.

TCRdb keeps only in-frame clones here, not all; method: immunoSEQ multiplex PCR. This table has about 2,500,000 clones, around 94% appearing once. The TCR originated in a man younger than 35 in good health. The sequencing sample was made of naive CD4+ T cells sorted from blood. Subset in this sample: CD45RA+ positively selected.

The CDR3 loop is CSVSAWNTEAFF. The CDR3 DNA reads TGCAGCGTGTCCGCTTGGAACACTGAAGCTTTCTTT. The chain couples TRBV29-1 to TRBJ1-1; D remains ambiguous. V lost 6 bases and J lost 1, with 9 bases in between. CDR3 length: 12 residues. The germline CDR1 and CDR2 sequences are SQVTM and ANQGSEA.